Listed below are T cell receptor beta chains from one sample, sequenced in a study of blood T cell repertoires in COVID-19. Libraries were prepared by immunoSEQ multiplex PCR; TCRdb keeps only in-frame clonotypes and omits some of them. Seen here are more than 120,000 clones, 84% observed once, and the top ten hold under 5.5%. Sequenced input: peripheral blood. These receptors were collected from a human donor in a cohort sampled during active COVID-19. Each CDR3 is given with its conserved first and last residue. The D gene is left open where the match is weak. Part of the rows lack a size; the others show once, few, many or a class for expanded clones.

TRBD1	-	TRBJ2-7	TRBV5-1	CASSSGTGGFEQYF	TGCGCCAGCAGCTCCGGGACAGGGGGTTTCGAGCAGTACTTC
TRBD2	-	TRBJ2-3	TRBV2	CASKEGLAGGSTDTQYF	TGTGCCAGCAAAGAGGGGCTAGCGGGGGGAAGCACAGATACGCAGTATTTT
-	-	TRBJ2-2	TRBV12-3/TRBV12-4	CASRGSGTGELFF	TGTGCCAGCAGGGGAAGCGGCACCGGGGAGCTGTTTTTT
-	-	TRBJ2-2	TRBV21-1	CASSDWTGGCTGELFF	TGTGCCAGCAGCGATTGGACAGGGGGTTGCACCGGGGAGCTGTTTTTT
-	few	TRBJ2-2	TRBV5-1	CASSLTGTSNTGELFF	TGCGCCAGCAGCTTGACCGGGACATCGAACACCGGGGAGCTGTTTTTT
-	-	TRBJ1-6	TRBV7-9	CASRRDEEPLHF	TGTGCCAGCAGGAGAGATGAGGAACCCCTCCACTTT
TRBD1	-	TRBJ1-2	TRBV28	CASSFIDRGRDGYTF	TGTGCCAGCAGTTTCATTGACAGGGGGAGAGATGGCTACACCTTC
-	few	TRBJ1-6	TRBV6-5	CASSYSSFGENSPLHF	TGTGCCAGCAGTTACTCGAGTTTTGGGGAGAATTCACCCCTCCACTTT
-	-	TRBJ1-2	TRBV30	CAWSVVRRGEGYTF	TGTGCCTGGAGTGTAGTTCGCAGGGGAGAGGGCTACACCTTC
-	-	TRBJ2-6	TRBV15	CATSRVPPRGSGANVLTF	TGTGCCACCAGCAGAGTCCCCCCCAGGGGATCTGGGGCCAACGTCCTGACTTTC
-	-	TRBJ2-7	TRBV5-6	CASSLSAVPYEQYF	TGTGCCAGCAGCTTGTCCGCGGTTCCCTACGAGCAGTACTTC
TRBD1	-	TRBJ1-1	TRBV18	CASSYTGEIMNTEAFF	TGTGCCAGCTCATACACAGGGGAAATTATGAACACTGAAGCTTTCTTT
-	once	TRBJ1-6	TRBV19	CASSTKTGSPLHF	TGTGCCAGTAGTACCAAGACCGGGTCACCCCTCCACTTT
TRBD1	-	TRBJ1-5	TRBV5-6	CASSRTGGDQPQHF	TGTGCCAGCAGCCGCACAGGGGGCGATCAGCCCCAGCATTTT
-	-	TRBJ1-2	TRBV4-2	CASSQLPMGGAYGYTF	TGTGCCAGCAGCCAACTCCCAATGGGGGGGGCCTATGGCTACACCTTC
-	-	TRBJ1-1	TRBV29-1	CSVLDNGAFF	TGCAGCGTCCTGGACAACGGAGCTTTCTTT
-	-	TRBJ2-3	TRBV7-2	CASTPSHSPNTDTQYF	TGTGCCAGCACCCCGAGTCACAGCCCGAACACAGATACGCAGTATTTT
-	-	TRBJ2-5	TRBV2	CASSGAVETQYF	TGTGCCAGCAGTGGGGCCGTAGAGACCCAGTACTTC
TRBD2	-	TRBJ2-1	TRBV18	CASSPGTSGNNYNEQFF	TGTGCCAGCTCACCCGGGACTAGCGGCAACAACTACAATGAGCAGTTCTTC
-	-	TRBJ1-6	TRBV6-5	CASSNLDNVNSPLHF	TGTGCCAGCAGTAACTTGGACAATGTCAATTCACCCCTCCACTTT
TRBD1	-	TRBJ1-6	TRBV9	CASSASGTENSPLHF	TGTGCCAGCAGCGCCTCCGGGACAGAGAATTCACCCCTCCACTTT
TRBD1	-	TRBJ2-7	TRBV30	CAWSPNDRGPEQYF	TGTGCCTGGAGTCCAAACGACAGGGGGCCGGAGCAGTACTTC
TRBD1	-	TRBJ2-5	TRBV6-5	CASSPQGYEETQYF	TGTGCCAGCAGCCCACAGGGGTATGAGGAGACCCAGTACTTC
TRBD1	few	TRBJ1-1	TRBV29-1	CSVEDGTGEAFF	TGCAGCGTTGAAGACGGGACAGGTGAAGCTTTCTTT
-	-	TRBJ2-7	TRBV6-5	CASKTTAAPYEQYF	TGTGCCAGCAAGACGACAGCTGCCCCCTACGAGCAGTACTTC
TRBD1	-	TRBJ2-3	TRBV23-1	CARKQGNPDTQYF	TGCGCCAGAAAACAGGGGAACCCAGATACGCAGTATTTT
-	-	TRBJ1-6	TRBV30	CAWTGSSVEALHF	TGTGCCTGGACAGGGTCCTCGGTAGAAGCCCTCCACTTT
-	-	TRBJ1-4	TRBV5-1	CASSYTDGDEKLFF	TGCGCCAGCAGCTATACCGACGGGGATGAAAAACTGTTTTTT
TRBD1	-	TRBJ1-1	TRBV5-5	CASSGPGQSEAFF	TGTGCCAGCAGCGGGCCGGGACAGAGTGAAGCTTTCTTT
TRBD2	-	TRBJ2-2	TRBV7-6	CASSRVAGETIGELFF	TGTGCCAGCAGCCGGGTAGCGGGGGAAACAATCGGGGAGCTGTTTTTT
-	-	TRBJ1-2	TRBV11-2	CASSLVPNSAPYGYTF	TGTGCCAGCAGCTTAGTCCCCAACAGTGCCCCATATGGCTACACCTTC
-	-	TRBJ2-2	TRBV6-6	CASSFYGGELFF	TGTGCCAGCAGCTTCTACGGCGGGGAGCTGTTTTTT
-	-	TRBJ2-3	TRBV15	CATSRDLDADTQYF	TGTGCCACCAGCAGAGATCTAGACGCAGATACGCAGTATTTT
TRBD1	-	TRBJ1-2	TRBV19	CASSPGQIYGYTF	TGTGCCAGTAGTCCGGGACAGATCTATGGCTACACCTTC
TRBD1	-	TRBJ1-5	TRBV6-4	CASMGQIQGNQPQHF	TGTGCCAGCATGGGACAGATCCAGGGCAATCAGCCCCAGCATTTT
TRBD2	few	TRBJ2-1	TRBV7-3	CASSLGLAGGNEQFF	TGTGCCAGCAGCTTAGGGCTAGCGGGGGGTAATGAGCAGTTCTTC
TRBD1	-	TRBJ1-1	TRBV19	CASRDSTGRNTEAFF	TGTGCCAGTAGAGATTCGACAGGGAGAAACACTGAAGCTTTCTTT
TRBD2	-	TRBJ2-3	TRBV3-1/TRBV3-2	CASSQWGTSRADTQYF	TGTGCCAGCAGCCAATGGGGGACTAGTCGAGCAGATACGCAGTATTTT
-	-	TRBJ1-2	TRBV15	CATSRGGGVAYGYTF	TGTGCCACCAGCAGAGGAGGGGGAGTGGCCTATGGCTACACCTTC
TRBD2	-	TRBJ2-1	TRBV4-2	CASSPGYSGGRGEQFF	TGTGCCAGCAGCCCCGGGTATAGCGGGGGTCGGGGCGAGCAGTTCTTC
-	-	TRBJ2-7	TRBV5-8	CASSFPGGYEQYF	TGTGCCAGCAGCTTTCCCGGGGGCTACGAGCAGTACTTC
-	-	TRBJ1-2	TRBV21-1	CASSKEQDRVTNYGYTF	TGTGCCAGCAGCAAAGAACAGGACAGGGTCACTAACTATGGCTACACCTTC
-	-	TRBJ2-7	TRBV19	CASSIGATNEQYF	TGTGCCAGTAGTATAGGGGCTACAAACGAGCAGTACTTC
-	-	TRBJ2-7	TRBV13	CASSRTNSYEQYF	TGTGCCAGCAGCCGGACAAATTCCTACGAGCAGTACTTC
-	-	TRBJ2-5	TRBV19	CASSMMSQKETQYF	TGTGCCAGTAGTATGATGTCACAGAAAGAGACCCAGTACTTC
-	-	TRBJ2-1	TRBV7-3	CASSLIPPPPGQHYNEQFF	TGTGCCAGCAGCTTAATCCCTCCCCCCCCGGGACAACACTACAATGAGCAGTTCTTC
-	-	TRBJ1-1	TRBV14	CASSQLGGITEAFF	TGTGCCAGCAGCCAACTGGGGGGAATCACTGAAGCTTTCTTT
TRBD1	-	TRBJ1-5	TRBV6-5	CASSYRTGDQPQHF	TGTGCCAGCAGTTATCGGACAGGAGATCAGCCCCAGCATTTT
TRBD2	-	TRBJ2-3	TRBV10-1	CASSASSGRGTDTQYF	TGCGCCAGCAGTGCGAGTAGCGGGAGAGGCACAGATACGCAGTATTTT
TRBD1	-	TRBJ1-2	TRBV10-3	CAISEAGQGVDGYTF	TGTGCCATCAGTGAGGCGGGACAGGGGGTCGATGGCTACACCTTC
TRBD1	-	TRBJ2-7	TRBV19	CASSATGENGLYEQYF	TGTGCCAGTAGTGCTACAGGGGAAAATGGACTCTACGAGCAGTACTTC
TRBD2	-	TRBJ2-5	TRBV6-1	CASSARLGGLTQETQYF	TGTGCCAGCAGTGCCAGACTCGGGGGGTTAACACAAGAGACCCAGTACTTC
TRBD1	-	TRBJ2-5	TRBV6-5	CASSYSGTERGQYF	TGTGCCAGCAGTTACTCGGGGACAGAAAGGGGCCAGTACTTC
TRBD2	-	TRBJ2-1	TRBV12-3/TRBV12-4	CASSPASGHEQFF	TGTGCCAGCAGTCCGGCTAGCGGACATGAGCAGTTCTTC